This T cell receptor beta chain was profiled in a study of blood T cell repertoires in COVID-19 (dated by TCRdb to the early 2020s). With respect to the entire study: Samples covering the acute and convalescent phases of COVID-19 were provided by collaborators in the United States, Italy and Spain. The material from the prospective study consisted of cDNA or gDNA derived from T cells, B-cell-depleted T cells, or PBMCs. Subjects who had been exposed to COVID-19, were actively infected with it, or had recovered from it provided the deeply sampled blood TCRbeta repertoires that made up the dataset. The repertoires were released in a freely available public database intended as a resource for research on the immune response to SARS-CoV-2. Samples came from the ongoing ImmuneRACE study (first 160 participants) plus 1,254 subjects from 6 global collaborators. A de-identified subject ID, COVID-19 status, age in years and sex were almost always included in the sample metadata. Where available, HLA class I and class II types were obtained from metadata supplied by the sample provider rather than from assay-based typing.

TCRbeta CDR3 regions were amplified from genomic DNA by means of the immunoSEQ Assay, a bias-controlled multiplex PCR. In the source study's methods: Nucleated cell counts per sample were estimated from amplification of reference gene primers within the assay. To quantify the absolute abundance of each unique TCRbeta CDR3 rearrangement, sequence reads were collapsed and filtered. For each sample, productive Simpson clonality was calculated by taking the square root of Simpson's diversity index across productive rearrangements. The immuneACCESS repertoire file appears here via TCRdb, limited to in-frame rearrangements. These files lack a portion of the clones; in checked studies, under half of the deficit traces to unresolved V genes, and the cause of the others is not known. The V and J calls and the clone size are those of that table, but D and trimming were determined from the DNA. The sample records approximately 180,000 clones, around 87% of which are singletons. The top ten clonotypes cover 2.5% of the sample.

In the case of this clone: It has no known antigen specificity. There are no base qualities to consult, and no much larger clone falls within one base.

Collaborating institutions collected whole blood in K2EDTA tubes following their own protocols. For TCRbeta analysis, collaborator samples were shipped as frozen whole blood, as isolated PBMCs, or as DNA extracted from either sample type. The CDR3 spans 18 residues, from the cysteine through the phenylalanine. The only DNA kept is the CDR3, 54 bases in frame from the first base. Trimming removed 5 bases from V and 1 base from J; the gene matches leave 13 bases unexplained. According to the germline V gene, CDR1 reads MGHRA and CDR2 reads YSYEKL. Overall study results and their limits: The amount of clinical and demographic metadata varied by source and participant and was provided uncurated.

The clonotype originates from a man aged 35 to 55 with active or convalescent COVID-19. The sequencing sample was made of peripheral blood. Recombination joined TRBV4-1 with TRBJ1-5; TRBD1 lines up with 8 middle nucleotides. The nucleotide sequence reads TGCGCCAGCAGCTTTAGTCCGCGGGACAGGAAAAGCAATCAGCCCCAGCATTTT. Its coded protein is CASSFSPRDRKSNQPQHF.